The 14 T cell receptor beta chains given below trace back to one sample, sequenced in a study of cytomegalovirus exposure and HLA in healthy donors. Amplification used 60 Vbeta primers and 13 Jbeta primers. Profiling relied on immunoSEQ multiplex PCR, and the TCRdb table lists in-frame clones only, not all of them. The table records tens of thousands of clones, 50% to 75% of them present only once. The sequencing sample was made of PBMCs. Source of these receptors: a young man in good health and CMV-seronegative.

The rearrangement uses TRBV4-1 and TRBJ2-1; TRBD1 might be the D (6 bases). Germline loops: CDR1 MGHRA, CDR2 YSYEKL. This CDR3 has 15 residues. Trimming removed 2 bases from V and 8 bases from J, with 16 bases in between. The CDR3, as DNA: TGCGCCAGCAGCCAATCAGTAGACAGGCGATATGAGCAGTTCTTC. As protein: CASSQSVDRRYEQFF.

This chain links TRBV5-4 with TRBJ2-5; D gene ambiguous. V dropped 0 bases and J dropped 3 bases, with 9 bases sitting between them. The germline gives CDR1 SGHNT, CDR2 YYREEE (reference sequence). The CDR3 contains 14 residues. This chain's CDR3 is CASSLGVREETQYF. The CDR3, as DNA: TGTGCCAGCAGCTTGGGGGTTCGGGAAGAGACCCAGTACTTC.

This clone was found a few times. This chain uses TRBV2 with TRBJ1-6, with D possibly being TRBD1 (6 bases). The CDR3 is 15 amino acids. Per the germline V gene, CDR1 is SNHLY and CDR2 is FYNNEI. The V gene lost 5 bases and the J gene lost 5 bases, with 13 bases spanning the gap. The CDR3 nucleotides are TGTGCCAGCAGTCTCAATTCAGGGGATAATTCACCCCTCCACTTT. It yields the protein CASSLNSGDNSPLHF. The full variable domain, with the rest looked up from reference TRBV2 and TRBJ1-6, is EPEVTQTPSHQVTQMGQEVILRCVPISNHLYFYWYRQILGQKVEFLVSFYNNEISEKSEIFDDQFSVERPDGSNFTLKIRSTKLEDSAMYFCASSLNSGDNSPLHFGNGTRLTVT.

J is TRBJ2-7 and V is TRBV7-2; D is uncertain. Trimming took off 5 bases at V and 5 bases at J, with 16 bases between the two ends. Per the germline V gene, CDR1 is SGHTA and CDR2 is FQGNSA. This CDR3 is built from 14 residues. The CDR3, as DNA: TGTGCCAGCAGCCTTCGAGGCTCCGGTAACGAGCAGTACTTC. This encodes CASSLRGSGNEQYF.

This rearrangement joins TRBV28 to TRBJ2-6, with 10 nucleotides matching TRBD2. This CDR3 is 17 amino acids long. V dropped 1 base and J dropped 4; count of bases not matched to a gene: 4. Germline assignment: CDR1 MDHEN and CDR2 SYDVKM. The CDR3 region has the DNA TGTGCCAGCAGTTTATTAGCGGGAGGAGCCGGGGCCAACGTCCTGACTTTC. Translation gives CASSLLAGGAGANVLTF.

This rearrangement joins TRBV5-8 to TRBJ2-5, with a tentative D call TRBD1 (6 bases). Trimming removed 2 bases from V and 1 base from J, with 6 bases in between. Germline CDR1 SGHTS, CDR2 YDEGEE. The CDR3 extends over 13 amino acids. The CDR3: CASSFRGQETQYF. CDR3 DNA sequence: TGTGCCAGCAGCTTCAGGGGCCAAGAGACCCAGTACTTC.

The chain uses TRBV28 and TRBJ1-2, with 12 positions matching TRBD1. Looked up from germline, CDR1 is MDHEN and CDR2 is SYDVKM. Trimming took 6 bases from V and 4 from J; bases not matched to a gene: 6. The CDR3 spans 15 residues. The CDR3 region has the DNA TGTGCCAGCAGCTCCCGGGGACAGGGGGCCTATGGCTACACCTTC. Its protein is CASSSRGQGAYGYTF.

The chain joins TRBV6-5 to TRBJ2-2, with D unresolved. The CDR3 runs 13 residues. Trimming took off 8 bases at V and 4 bases at J, with 11 bases between the two ends. Germline assignment: CDR1 MNHEY and CDR2 SVGAGI. CDR3 in amino acids: CASCEHFTGELFF. As DNA, the CDR3 is TGTGCCAGCTGTGAGCACTTCACCGGGGAGCTGTTTTTT.

The J gene is TRBJ2-4, the V gene TRBV9; D unclear. Trimming pared 3 bases from V and 7 bases from J, leaving 14 bases between. CDR3 length: 14 residues. Germline V CDR1 and CDR2: SGDLS, YYNGEE. The CDR3 region is CASSGAFNPNIQYF. CDR3 nucleotide sequence: TGTGCCAGCAGCGGGGCCTTTAACCCCAACATTCAGTACTTC.

This clone was observed once. The chain is built from TRBV6-1 and TRBJ1-3; the D is unclear. The CDR3 sequence is 13 residues long. Germline V gene data show CDR1 as MNHNS and CDR2 as SASEGT. V was cut by 1 base and J by 12 bases, with 13 bases left in between. This chain's CDR3 is CASSEGLVGDIYF. The CDR3 nucleotides are TGTGCCAGCAGTGAAGGGTTGGTAGGAGACATATATTTT.

V usage is TRBV2 and J usage is TRBJ1-5, with unresolved D. The CDR3 covers 13 residues. Germline assignment: CDR1 SNHLY and CDR2 FYNNEI. Trimming pared 5 bases from V and 4 bases from J, leaving 9 bases between. The CDR3 DNA reads as TGTGCCAGCAGTCCGAACGGGAATCAGCCCCAGCATTTT. Protein sequence: CASSPNGNQPQHF.

The CDR3 nucleotides read TGTGCCAGCAGTGGGGGGGGAGGCTACACCTTC. Translating gives CASSGGGGYTF. This chain links TRBV9 with TRBJ1-2; a possible D gene is TRBD1 (5 bases). The germline V and J ends were trimmed by 5 bases and 8 bases, with 10 bases remaining between them. Per the germline V gene, CDR1 is SGDLS and CDR2 is YYNGEE. This CDR3 is 11 amino acids long.

This clone was counted a few times. This chain connects TRBV11-3 to TRBJ1-1; possible D gene TRBD1, 5 bases. CDR3 length equals 13 residues. Germline values: CDR1 SGHNT, CDR2 YENEEA. V was shortened by 5 bases and J by 5 bases, with 12 bases between the two germline ends. CDR3 residues: CASSPGGGTEAFF. The CDR3, as DNA: TGTGCCAGCAGCCCAGGCGGGGGTACTGAAGCTTTCTTT.

This clone was counted a few times. V and J are TRBV21-1 and TRBJ1-2; the table's TRBD1 call for D was not verified on the DNA. TRBV21-1 is a documented pseudogene. The CDR3 runs to 14 residues. CDR3 sequence (DNA): TGTGCCAGCAGGGGACAGGGCGCGAACTATGGCTACACCTTC. This gives the protein CASRGQGANYGYTF.